The following is a T cell receptor (beta chain) sequence with its context. This specimen belongs to a study of blood T cell repertoires in COVID-19. On the study more broadly: COVID-19 samples from acute and convalescent phases originated in the United States, Italy and Spain. Sample material is recorded as cDNA or gDNA derived from T cells, B-cell-depleted T cells, or PBMCs.

Authors' methods: Amplification from reference gene primers served as the basis for estimated nucleated cell counts. TCRdb keeps only in-frame clones here, not all; method: immunoSEQ multiplex PCR. The V and J calls and clone size come from that table; D and trimming were worked out from the DNA. The table lists just over 95,000 clones, more than 75% of them singletons. Sequencing used peripheral blood. The TCR sequence derives from a man of 80 years or more with acute or convalescent COVID-19.

This CDR3 reads CASRPRPGGQETQYF. The CDR3, as DNA: TGTGCCAGTAGGCCCCGGCCAGGGGGCCAAGAGACCCAGTACTTC. The chain uses TRBV19 and TRBJ2-5; 7 nucleotides align to TRBD1. The CDR3 runs 15 residues. Germline loops: CDR1 LNHDA, CDR2 SQIVND (reference sequence). V was pared by 6 bases and J by 1 base, with 8 bases of the junction left unmatched. The complete variable domain, with remaining parts taken from reference TRBV19 and TRBJ2-5, reads DGGITQSPKYLFRKEGQNVTLSCEQNLNHDAMYWYRQDPGQGLRLIYYSQIVNDFQKGDIAEGYSVSREKKESFPLTVTSAQKNPTAFYLCASRPRPGGQETQYFGPGTRLLVL.